These 20 T cell receptor beta chains were all obtained from the same sample, sequenced in a study of graft-versus-host responses after intestinal transplantation. For these receptors, no antigen is known. Produced via immunoSEQ multiplex PCR; TCRdb's table is partial and in-frame only. The repertoire holds over 120,000 clones, with about 90% as singletons. The material sequenced was unstimulated CD4+ T cells sorted from spleen or lymph node cells, taken before intestinal transplant. These receptors came from a human donor who received an intestinal transplant.

The chain carries TRBV19 and TRBJ1-2, with a weak D call TRBD1 (5 bases). Germline V gene lookup returns CDR1 LNHDA and CDR2 SQIVND (reference sequence). This CDR3 contains 14 residues. The V end was cut by 3 bases, the J end by 4 bases, with 12 bases between. CDR3 DNA sequence: TGTGCCAGTAGTATTAAGGGGTACGGCTATGGCTACACCTTC. Translated, it gives CASSIKGYGYGYTF. Full variable domain (remainder filled in from reference TRBV19 and TRBJ1-2): DGGITQSPKYLFRKEGQNVTLSCEQNLNHDAMYWYRQDPGQGLRLIYYSQIVNDFQKGDIAEGYSVSREKKESFPLTVTSAQKNPTAFYLCASSIKGYGYGYTFGSGTRLTVV.

CDR3 sequence reads: CASSQGLAGVDEQFF. In nucleotides, the CDR3 is TGCGCCAGCAGCCAGGGACTAGCGGGAGTCGATGAGCAGTTCTTC. The chain has TRBV4-3 and TRBJ2-1, with 14 positions matching TRBD2. This CDR3 has 15 residues. Trimming at V came to 3 bases and at J to 8 bases, leaving 3 bases not matched to a gene. Germline V gene sequence: CDR1 LGHNA, CDR2 YSLEER.

The sample holds one count of this clone. This sequence joins TRBV7-2 and TRBJ2-7; no clear D gene. Germline CDR1 is SGHTA and CDR2 is FQGNSA. V was shortened by 2 bases and J by 4 bases, with 3 bases between the two germline ends. The length of the CDR3 is 11 residues. This CDR3 is CASSLYYEQYF. Written as DNA, the CDR3 is TGTGCCAGCAGCTTATATTACGAGCAGTACTTC.

V usage is TRBV25-1 and J usage is TRBJ1-1; no clear D. CDR1 is MGHDK, CDR2 SYGVNS, per germline. The CDR3 loop spans 13 amino acids. With 10 bases removed from V and 1 base from J, the gap between germline ends came to 13 bases. The CDR3: CATLPAPNTEAFF. CDR3 nucleotides: TGTGCCACCCTTCCAGCTCCGAACACTGAAGCTTTCTTT.

The V and J genes are TRBV29-1 and TRBJ2-1, with D perhaps given as TRBD1 or TRBD2 (6 bases each). Looked up from germline, CDR1 is SQVTM and CDR2 is ANQGSEA. V dropped 7 bases and J dropped 1 base, with 17 bases sitting between them. CDR3 size: 15 residues. In DNA, the CDR3 is TGCAGCGGAGCCTCGGGCGGGACATCCTACAATGAGCAGTTCTTC. This gives the protein CSGASGGTSYNEQFF.

The chain recombines TRBV18 with TRBJ1-3; D call uncertain. CDR1 KGHSH and CDR2 LQKENI come from the germline V gene. The germline V and J ends were trimmed by 2 bases and 4 bases, with 6 bases remaining between them. The CDR3 covers 13 residues. The CDR3 spells CASSPGLGNTIYF. The CDR3 nucleotides are TGTGCCAGCTCACCAGGGCTCGGAAACACCATATATTTT. The full variable domain, its missing parts supplied by reference TRBV18 and TRBJ1-3, is NAGVMQNPRHLVRRRGQEARLRCSPMKGHSHVYWYRQLPEEGLKFMVYLQKENIIDESGMPKERFSAEFPKEGPSILRIQQVVRGDSAAYFCASSPGLGNTIYFGEGSWLTVV.

Points on this clone: Relative to the germline gene, one junction end is altered; a read error may explain this. Other DNA sequences within the sample encode an identical CDR3. The chain has TRBV6-6 and TRBJ2-7, with D possibly TRBD2 on 7 matching bases. The CDR3 is 15 amino acids. Germline V gives CDR1 MNHNY, CDR2 SVGAGI (reference sequence). CDR3 in DNA: TGCGCCAGCAGTTACTCGGGGGGCGCAACTGACGAGCAGTACTTC. Translated: CASSYSGGATDEQYF.

The rearrangement uses TRBV9 and TRBJ1-3; D unclear. The germline V gene has CDR1 SGDLS and CDR2 YYNGEE. The V end lost 0 bases, the J end lost 0 bases, and 13 bases lay between the germline ends. CDR3 length: 17 residues. The CDR3 is CASSVDKTFHSGNTIYF. For the CDR3, the DNA is TGTGCCAGCAGCGTAGACAAAACCTTTCACTCTGGAAACACCATATATTTT.

The V and J genes are TRBV10-1 and TRBJ2-7; 9 bases map to TRBD1. The germline gives CDR1 WNHNN, CDR2 SYGVQD (reference sequence). Trimming took 10 bases from V and 2 from J; bases not matched to a gene: 6. The CDR3 loop spans 13 amino acids. CDR3 amino acids: CATIRDRAYEQYF. CDR3 nucleotides: TGCGCCACCATAAGGGACAGGGCCTACGAGCAGTACTTC.

A few counts support this clone. The chain joins TRBV19 to TRBJ2-7; 12 bases map to TRBD1. The CDR3 is 16 amino acids. With 7 bases clipped from V and 6 bases from J, the junction kept 13 bases outside the gene matches. Per germline, CDR1 LNHDA and CDR2 SQIVND (reference sequence). Here the CDR3 DNA reads TGTGCCAGTATGAAACCAACCGGGACAGGGGGCGGCGAGCAGTACTTC. Translated, it gives CASMKPTGTGGGEQYF. The whole variable domain, remainder taken from reference TRBV19 and TRBJ2-7, is DGGITQSPKYLFRKEGQNVTLSCEQNLNHDAMYWYRQDPGQGLRLIYYSQIVNDFQKGDIAEGYSVSREKKESFPLTVTSAQKNPTAFYLCASMKPTGTGGGEQYFGPGTRLTVT.

This chain connects TRBV4-1 to TRBJ2-4; 11 bases match TRBD2. With V trimmed by 4 bases and J by 5 bases, 4 bases remained unmatched. The CDR3 has 15 amino acids. CDR1 is MGHRA, CDR2 YSYEKL, per germline. DNA for the CDR3: TGCGCCAGCAGCCGGGAGGGACTAGCGGAAAACATTCAGTACTTC. This codes for CASSREGLAENIQYF.

The chain employs TRBV4-1 and TRBJ2-2, with unresolved D. CDR3 length: 12 residues. Germline-derived CDR1 and CDR2 are MGHRA and YSYEKL. V lost 0 bases to trimming and J lost 7 bases, with 3 bases between them. The CDR3 DNA is TGCGCCAGCAGCCAAGAAGTCGGGGAGCTGTTTTTT. It translates to CASSQEVGELFF.

The chain employs TRBV20-1 and TRBJ2-7; either TRBD1 or TRBD2 may supply D (5 bases each). The germline V gene encodes CDR1 DFQATT and CDR2 SNEGSKA (reference sequence). This CDR3 contains 11 residues. V lost 1 base and J lost 6, with 7 bases in between. Here the CDR3 reads CSARGGTEQYF. The CDR3 nucleotides read TGCAGTGCTAGAGGGGGGACCGAGCAGTACTTC.

CDR3 sequence (DNA): TGTGCCAGCTCACCACGTCAGGGGTATCAGCCCCAGCATTTT. Translating it yields CASSPRQGYQPQHF. The chain employs TRBV18 and TRBJ1-5, with a weak D call TRBD1 (6 bases). V lost 1 base, J lost 5 bases, and 9 bases lay in between. The V gene's germline CDR1 is KGHSH and CDR2 LQKENI. This CDR3 has 14 residues.

V is TRBV5-1 and J is TRBJ2-5, with 12 positions matching TRBD2. The CDR3 is made up of 15 amino acids. With 0 bases clipped from V and 5 bases from J, the junction kept 2 bases outside the gene matches. The V gene's germline CDR1 is SGHRS and CDR2 YFSETQ. CDR3 sequence: CASSLASGRAETQYF. The CDR3 region has the DNA TGCGCCAGCAGCTTGGCTAGCGGGAGGGCCGAGACCCAGTACTTC.

This chain connects TRBV21-1 to TRBJ1-1; TRBD1, as called in the table, went unchecked against the DNA. TRBV21-1 counts as a pseudogene. This CDR3 has 16 amino acids. Here the CDR3 DNA reads TGTGCCAGCAGCAAGGTTGGGGAGACAGGGCCCACTGAAGCTTTCTTT. This sequence encodes CASSKVGETGPTEAFF.

The chain is built from TRBV28 and TRBJ2-5; D may be TRBD1 (5 bases). The J call may be in error: the DNA end matches TRBJ2-7 better. The germline V gene encodes CDR1 MDHEN and CDR2 SYDVKM. The CDR3 has 11 amino acids. The CDR3 region is CASIGAYEQYF. In DNA, the CDR3 is TGTGCCAGCATAGGGGCCTACGAGCAGTACTTC.

The J gene is TRBJ2-2, the V gene TRBV27; 7 bases are a match to TRBD1. The CDR3 is made up of 17 amino acids. The V gene end was trimmed by 4 bases and the J gene end by 6 bases; junction bases not matched to a gene: 14. CDR1 is MNHEY and CDR2 is SMNVEV in the germline V gene (reference sequence). CDR3 sequence: CASSWNRQGVGPGELFF. The CDR3 bases are TGTGCCAGCAGTTGGAACCGACAGGGAGTGGGGCCCGGGGAGCTGTTTTTT.

V gene TRBV7-9 combines with J gene TRBJ2-3; D is uncertain. V lost 2 bases, J lost 4 bases, and 4 bases lay in between. This CDR3 is 12 amino acids long. Per germline, CDR1 SEHNR and CDR2 FQNEAQ (reference sequence). CDR3 loop: CASSLWADTQYF. For the CDR3, the DNA is TGTGCCAGCAGCTTATGGGCAGATACGCAGTATTTT.

This chain links TRBV5-1 with TRBJ2-5; weak D call: TRBD2 (5 bases). The CDR3 extends over 13 amino acids. V was pared by 4 bases and J by 1 base, with 8 bases between. Germline CDR1 is SGHRS and CDR2 is YFSETQ. This chain's CDR3 is CASSLDSQETQYF. CDR3 sequence (DNA): TGCGCCAGCAGCCTGGACTCCCAAGAGACCCAGTACTTC.